This TCR beta chain is from a study of T cell repertoires in cytomegalovirus infection. As for the study in general: Signatures in public TCR beta sequences pointed to both CMV infection and matching HLA type.

In TCRdb, the reads were re-called with MiXCR into one record per CDR3 protein. The sample contains roughly 720,000 distinct CDR3 sequences, 35% to 45% of which appear only once. The CDR3 sequence is 14 residues long. In germline, CDR1 is MNHNS, CDR2 SASEGT. V lost 1 base and J 0 bases, leaving 3 bases between the germline ends. This chain uses TRBV6-1 with TRBJ1-4; D not certain. The sample comprised PBMCs. This clonotype originated in a human donor in good health (CMV status not recorded). Some clones in this sample may be carry-over from other donors' samples. Written as DNA, the CDR3 is TGTGCCAGCAGTGAAGTTGCAACTAATGAAAAACTGTTTTTT. This sequence encodes CASSEVATNEKLFF.